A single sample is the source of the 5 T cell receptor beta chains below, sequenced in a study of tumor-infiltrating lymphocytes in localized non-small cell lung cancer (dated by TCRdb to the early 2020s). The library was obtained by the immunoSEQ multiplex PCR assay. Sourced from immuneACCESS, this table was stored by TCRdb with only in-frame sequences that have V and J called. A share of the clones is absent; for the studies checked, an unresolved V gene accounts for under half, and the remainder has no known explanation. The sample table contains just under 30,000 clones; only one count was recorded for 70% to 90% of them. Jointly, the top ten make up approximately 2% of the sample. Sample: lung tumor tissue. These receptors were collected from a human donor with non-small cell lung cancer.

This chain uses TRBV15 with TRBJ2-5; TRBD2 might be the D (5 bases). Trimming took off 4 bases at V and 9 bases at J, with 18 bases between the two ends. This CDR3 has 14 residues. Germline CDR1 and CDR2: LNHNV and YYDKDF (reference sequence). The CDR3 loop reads CATSNGRSNGAQYF. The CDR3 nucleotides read TGTGCCACCAGCAACGGACGGTCAAACGGGGCCCAGTACTTC.

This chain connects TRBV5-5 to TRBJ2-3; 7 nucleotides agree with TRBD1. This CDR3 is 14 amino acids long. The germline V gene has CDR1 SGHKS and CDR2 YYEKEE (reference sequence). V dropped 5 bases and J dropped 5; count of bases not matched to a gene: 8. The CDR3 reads CASSPQGTEDTQYF. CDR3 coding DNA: TGTGCCAGCAGTCCACAGGGGACGGAAGATACGCAGTATTTT. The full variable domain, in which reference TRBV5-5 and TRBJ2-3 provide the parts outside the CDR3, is DAGVTQSPTHLIKTRGQQVTLRCSPISGHKSVSWYQQVLGQGPQFIFQYYEKEERGRGNFPDRFSARQFPNYSSELNVNALLLGDSALYLCASSPQGTEDTQYFGPGTRLTVL.

CDR3 region: CASSAGQGAVYEQYF. CDR3 nucleotides: TGTGCCAGCAGCGCGGGACAGGGGGCGGTATACGAGCAGTACTTC. The chain recombines TRBV9 with TRBJ2-7, with 12 nucleotides matching TRBD1. The CDR3 runs 15 residues. With 3 bases clipped from V and 4 bases from J, the junction kept 5 bases outside the gene matches. CDR1 and CDR2 from the germline V gene are SGDLS and YYNGEE.

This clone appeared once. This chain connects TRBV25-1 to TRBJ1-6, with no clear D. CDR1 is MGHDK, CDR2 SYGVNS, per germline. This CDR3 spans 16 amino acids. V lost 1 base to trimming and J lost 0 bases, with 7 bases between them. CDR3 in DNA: TGTGCCAGCAGTGAATCTGGGTCCTCCTATAATTCACCCCTCCACTTT. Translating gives CASSESGSSYNSPLHF.

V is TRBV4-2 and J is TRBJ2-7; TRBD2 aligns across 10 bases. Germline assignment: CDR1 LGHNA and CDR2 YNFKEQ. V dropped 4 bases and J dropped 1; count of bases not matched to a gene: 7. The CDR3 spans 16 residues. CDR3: CASSPRSSGGSYEQYF. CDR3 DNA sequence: TGTGCCAGCAGCCCCAGGTCTAGCGGGGGTTCCTACGAGCAGTACTTC.